The 3 T cell receptor beta chains listed next were all sequenced from one sample in a study of regulatory T cells in long-lasting Graves disease. Time point denoted: newly diagnosed GD, antithyroid drugs for less than 3 months. RNA from PBMCs was the source of the TCR library. Construction of the TCR beta libraries employed iRepertoire HTBI primers in conjunction with Arm-PCR of CDR3 regions. TCRdb processed the multiplex PCR reads anew with MiXCR; each CDR3 protein has one entry. The table lists roughly 560,000 distinct CDR3 sequences, about 15% of them singletons. These same records also appear under a second study, on T cells in Graves' hyperthyroidism and ophthalmopathy.

Sequenced material: peripheral blood mononuclear cells (PBMCs), taken at new diagnosis, from a patient treated with antithyroid drugs. Every receptor here comes from a woman aged 35-65 years with Graves disease.

The chain carries TRBV20-1 and TRBJ1-1; TRBD1 matches 10 bases. The germline V gene encodes CDR1 DFQATT and CDR2 SNEGSKA (reference sequence). Trimming at V came to 6 bases and at J to 3 bases, leaving 13 bases not matched to a gene. The CDR3 is 16 amino acids. The CDR3 sequence: CSARRGTGVGDTEAFF. The CDR3, as DNA: TGCAGTGCCCGGAGGGGGACAGGGGTCGGGGACACTGAAGCTTTCTTT.

Ten or more counts support this clonotype. V gene TRBV11-2 combines with J gene TRBJ1-1; D perhaps matches TRBD1 (5 bases). The length of the CDR3 is 15 residues. V was pared by 4 bases and J by 5 bases, with 17 bases between. Germline V gene data show CDR1 as SGHAT and CDR2 as FQNNGV. The chain's CDR3 is CASSSRDRGWTEAFF. The CDR3 bases are TGTGCCAGCAGCTCCAGGGACCGGGGGTGGACTGAAGCTTTCTTT.

The rearrangement uses TRBV28 and TRBJ2-3; D might be TRBD2 (5 bases). The V and J ends lost 0 bases and 3 bases respectively, with 13 bases between them. This CDR3 region has 16 residues. Germline assignment: CDR1 MDHEN and CDR2 SYDVKM. The CDR3 nucleotides are TGTGCCAGCAGTTTATGGGGCGGTTTAGCGACAGATACGCAGTATTTT. It specifies CASSLWGGLATDTQYF.